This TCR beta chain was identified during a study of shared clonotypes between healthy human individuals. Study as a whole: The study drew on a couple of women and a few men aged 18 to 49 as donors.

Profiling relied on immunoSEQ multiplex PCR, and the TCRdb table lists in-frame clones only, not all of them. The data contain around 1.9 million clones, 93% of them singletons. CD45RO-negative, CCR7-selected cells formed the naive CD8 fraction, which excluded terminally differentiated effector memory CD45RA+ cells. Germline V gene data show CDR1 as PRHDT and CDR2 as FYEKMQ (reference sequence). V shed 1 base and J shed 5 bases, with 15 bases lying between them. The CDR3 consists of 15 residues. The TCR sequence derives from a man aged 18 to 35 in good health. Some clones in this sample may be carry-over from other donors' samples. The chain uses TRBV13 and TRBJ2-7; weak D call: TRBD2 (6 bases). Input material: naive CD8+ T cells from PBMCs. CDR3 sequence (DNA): TGTGCCAGCAGCTTAGAGGGAGGTAGGGGAGACGAGCAGTACTTC. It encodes CASSLEGGRGDEQYF. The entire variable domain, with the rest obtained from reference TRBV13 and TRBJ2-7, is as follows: AAGVIQSPRHLIKEKRETATLKCYPIPRHDTVYWYQQGPGQDPQFLISFYEKMQSDKGSIPDRFSAQQFSDYHSELNMSSLELGDSALYFCASSLEGGRGDEQYFGPGTRLTVT.